What follows describes a single T cell receptor beta chain. Antigen specificity is unknown. The entry originates in a study of cytomegalovirus exposure and HLA in healthy donors. Overall study results and limits: Previous analysis showed most TCR beta V segments were productive about 90% or about 30% of the time.

13 Jbeta primers and 60 Vbeta primers were used for the PCR. Clones were read by immunoSEQ multiplex PCR, and TCRdb kept only the in-frame ones, dropping some. The data hold about 250,000 clones, with around 90% observed a single time. The specimen was PBMCs. The receptor was derived from a girl aged 2-10 years in good health and CMV-seronegative.

The CDR3 loop is CASRPRSGTSGLQFF. DNA of the CDR3: TGTGCCAGCAGGCCAAGATCCGGGACTAGCGGATTGCAGTTCTTC. The rearrangement joins TRBV27 to TRBJ2-1, with TRBD2 matching 11 bases. CDR3 size: 15 residues. The germline gives CDR1 MNHEY, CDR2 SMNVEV (reference sequence). V lost 6 bases to trimming and J lost 12 bases; unmatched junction nucleotides: 13.